This passage covers 8 T cell receptor beta chains from one sample sequenced in a study of cytomegalovirus exposure and HLA in healthy donors. PCR used 60 Vbeta primers and 13 Jbeta primers. TCRdb keeps only in-frame clones here, not all; method: immunoSEQ multiplex PCR. The table records roughly 180,000 clones, about 9.4% of them present only once. Sequences were obtained from PBMCs. Every receptor here comes from a woman in her 30s in good health and CMV-seropositive.

The rearrangement uses TRBV28 and TRBJ1-5; D remains ambiguous. Germline V gives CDR1 MDHEN, CDR2 SYDVKM. The CDR3 sequence is 13 residues long. V was shortened by 7 bases and J by 3 bases, with 10 bases between the two germline ends. CDR3 region: CASTSGANQPQHF. In DNA, the CDR3 is TGTGCCAGCACCTCCGGAGCCAATCAGCCCCAGCATTTT.

This chain links TRBV10-3 with TRBJ2-3; D perhaps matches TRBD2 (6 bases). The CDR3 sequence is 15 residues long. V was pared by 6 bases and J by 0 bases, with 13 bases between. Germline CDR1 ENHRY, CDR2 SYGVKD. The CDR3 sequence: CAIREGPSSTDTQYF. The CDR3 DNA sequence: TGTGCCATCAGGGAGGGCCCCAGTAGCACAGATACGCAGTATTTT.

This clone turned up a few times. The chain carries TRBV4-1 and TRBJ1-2; perhaps TRBD1 as D (6 bases). The CDR3 runs 16 residues. CDR1 and CDR2 from the germline V gene are MGHRA and YSYEKL. With 0 bases removed from V and 4 bases from J, the gap between germline ends came to 15 bases. DNA of the CDR3: TGCGCCAGCAGCCAAGATCAAGTGGCGGGGGCCTATGGCTACACCTTC. Its translation is CASSQDQVAGAYGYTF.

CDR3 sequence (DNA): TGTGCCAGCAGTGGGTACAGGGGGCTTACGTGGCAGCCCCAGCATTTT. This gives the protein CASSGYRGLTWQPQHF. The rearrangement links TRBV6-1 to TRBJ1-5; 9 bases are a match to TRBD1. Germline V gene data show CDR1 as MNHNS and CDR2 as SASEGT. This CDR3 comprises 16 residues. The ends lost 4 bases at V and 7 bases at J; junction bases unmatched: 11.

The V call is TRBV6-6, the J call TRBJ2-5; no firm D call. The DNA end favors TRBJ2-7, so the J call may be wrong. The CDR3 extends over 13 amino acids. Germline-derived CDR1 and CDR2 are MNHNY and SVGAGI (reference sequence). This CDR3 reads CASSYDARYEQYF. CDR3 DNA: TGTGCCAGCAGTTACGACGCCAGGTACGAGCAGTACTTC.

In its sample, this clone was seen a few times. The V gene is TRBV6-1, the J gene TRBJ1-4, with D unclear. The CDR3 is made up of 13 amino acids. V was trimmed by 9 bases and J by 2 bases, leaving 10 bases between them. Germline-derived CDR1 and CDR2 are MNHNS and SASEGT. The chain's CDR3 is CASQVNTNEKLFF. The CDR3 DNA sequence: TGTGCCAGTCAGGTGAACACTAATGAAAAACTGTTTTTT.

The chain uses TRBV5-1 and TRBJ2-7; 7 positions agree with TRBD2. V lost 6 bases to trimming and J lost 0 bases; unmatched junction nucleotides: 9. Looked up from germline, CDR1 is SGHRS and CDR2 is YFSETQ. The CDR3 length is 15 residues. The CDR3 here is CASKVVGGSSYEQYF. The CDR3, as DNA: TGCGCCAGCAAAGTAGTGGGAGGGAGCTCCTACGAGCAGTACTTC.

CDR3 amino acids: CASIGGRVGNEQFF. The DNA for the CDR3 is TGTGCCAGTATTGGCGGGAGAGTAGGGAATGAGCAGTTCTTC. This sequence joins TRBV19 and TRBJ2-1; 7 bases map to TRBD2. CDR1 is LNHDA, CDR2 SQIVND, per germline (reference sequence). This CDR3 comprises 14 residues. V trimming: 7 bases; J trimming: 7 bases; junction bases outside the gene matches: 10.